What follows are 8 T cell receptor beta chains derived from one specimen sequenced in a study of OX40 agonist ivuxolimab in advanced cancers. Some clones are missing from TCRdb's copy, which holds only in-frame ones; the method was immunoSEQ multiplex PCR. This sample has roughly 86,000 clones, with around 90% found just once. Source: CD4+ or CD8+ T cells sorted from blood, taken in a trial of the OX40 agonist ivuxolimab. The receptors were gathered from an adult with an advanced solid tumor such as melanoma, head and neck, liver or kidney cancer.

This rearrangement joins TRBV11-3 to TRBJ2-7; possibly TRBD2 for D (5 bases). V dropped 2 bases and J dropped 6 bases, with 14 bases sitting between them. CDR3 size: 14 residues. Germline loops: CDR1 SGHNT, CDR2 YENEEA. CDR3 in amino acids: CASSLRFLAFEQYF. For the CDR3, the DNA is TGTGCCAGCAGCTTAAGGTTCCTAGCCTTCGAGCAGTACTTC. Using reference TRBV11-3 and TRBJ2-7 for the parts outside the CDR3, the full variable domain is EAGVVQSPRYKIIEKKQPVAFWCNPISGHNTLYWYLQNLGQGPELLIRYENEEAVDDSQLPKDRFSAERLKGVDSTLKIQPAELGDSAVYLCASSLRFLAFEQYFGPGTRLTVT.

The chain carries TRBV7-3 and TRBJ2-5, with D perhaps matching TRBD1 (7 bases). Germline CDR1 and CDR2: SGHTA and FQGTGA. With 1 base removed from V and 2 bases from J, the gap between germline ends came to 14 bases. The CDR3 is 16 residues long. In nucleotides, the CDR3 is TGTGCCAGCAGCTTAATGCCAGGGGGAGGACAAGAGACCCAGTACTTC. This codes for CASSLMPGGGQETQYF.

The V call is TRBV28, the J call TRBJ2-1, with D unresolved. This CDR3 contains 14 residues. Trimming left V 3 bases short and J 8 bases short, with 14 bases between. Germline V gene sequence: CDR1 MDHEN, CDR2 SYDVKM. The CDR3 nucleotides are TGTGCCAGCAGTTTGCATGTTCTTTGGGATGAGCAGTTCTTC. This translates into CASSLHVLWDEQFF.

V is TRBV19 and J is TRBJ2-7; 9 bases fit TRBD1. Trimming cost V 4 bases and J 1 base; bases outside gene matches: 5. Germline CDR1 reads LNHDA; CDR2 reads SQIVND (reference sequence). The CDR3 length is 15 residues. CDR3 DNA: TGTGCCAGTAGTACAAAGGGACAGGGATCCTACGAGCAGTACTTC. Amino acids: CASSTKGQGSYEQYF.

This chain uses TRBV19 with TRBJ2-7; weak D call: TRBD2 (6 bases). V was clipped by 5 bases and J by 3 bases, with 11 bases between them. The CDR3 runs to 13 residues. Per germline, CDR1 LNHDA and CDR2 SQIVND (reference sequence). In DNA form, the CDR3 reads TGTGCCAGTAGTCCGGGACTGTTCTACGAGCAGTACTTC. It translates to CASSPGLFYEQYF.

The chain is built from TRBV15 and TRBJ2-5; D is unresolved. CDR1 is LNHNV and CDR2 is YYDKDF in the germline V gene (reference sequence). The CDR3 sequence is 13 residues long. Trimming stripped 0 bases from V and 5 bases from J, with 7 bases between. This chain's CDR3 is CATSRDPGETQYF. CDR3 coding DNA: TGTGCCACCAGCAGAGATCCCGGGGAGACCCAGTACTTC. Filled out from reference TRBV15 and TRBJ2-5, the complete variable domain reads DAMVIQNPRYQVTQFGKPVTLSCSQTLNHNVMYWYQQKSSQAPKLLFHYYDKDFNNEADTPDNFQSRRPNTSFCFLDIRSPGLGDTAMYLCATSRDPGETQYFGPGTRLLVL.

This chain links TRBV7-3 with TRBJ2-1; TRBD2 matches 11 bases. V shed 4 bases and J 6 bases; nucleotides not matched to a gene: 5. CDR3 size: 15 residues. The V gene's germline CDR1 is SGHTA and CDR2 FQGTGA. The DNA of the CDR3 is TGTGCCAGCAGCTCACGGACTAGCGGGTCCAATGAGCAGTTCTTC. Translating it yields CASSSRTSGSNEQFF. Supplemented by reference TRBV7-3 and TRBJ2-1, the full variable domain reads GAGVSQTPSNKVTEKGKYVELRCDPISGHTALYWYRQSLGQGPEFLIYFQGTGAADDSGLPNDRFFAVRPEGSVSTLKIQRTERGDSAVYLCASSSRTSGSNEQFFGPGTRLTVL.

The CDR3 region has the DNA TGTGCCAGCAGTGACTCAGCGGGAGGATTGGATACGCAGTATTTT. This sequence encodes CASSDSAGGLDTQYF. This chain joins TRBV6-4 and TRBJ2-3; TRBD2 agrees at 9 bases. Losses at the gene ends were 0 bases for V and 6 bases for J; bases not matched to a gene: 4. Germline V lookup: CDR1 MRHNA, CDR2 SNTAGT. CDR3 length: 15 amino acids.